The clone carrying this T cell receptor beta chain occurred a few times. V was pared by 1 base and J by 7 bases, with 14 bases between. The CDR3 contains 14 residues. The V gene's germline CDR1 is SGHDN and CDR2 FVKESK. The sample is drawn from a study of shared clonotypes between healthy human individuals. Measured with immunoSEQ multiplex PCR; TCRdb has only the in-frame clones, and not every one. The sample lists some 690,000 clones; 90% were seen once. The V gene is TRBV14, the J gene TRBJ2-7, with a weak D call TRBD2 (6 bases). The source is a man younger than 35 in good health. Some clones in this sample may be carry-over from other donors' samples. Sequencing input: memory CD8+ T cells from PBMCs. Subset described: CD45RO+ cells pooled with CCR7-negative TemRA cells. The CDR3 spells CASSQGHQAGEQYF. The CDR3 DNA follows: TGTGCCAGCAGCCAAGGACACCAGGCGGGGGAGCAGTACTTC.